What follows describes a single T cell receptor (beta chain). What it recognizes is unknown. The source of the sample is a study of T cell responses to AZD1222 COVID-19 vaccine. This CDR3 region has 14 residues. Germline V CDR1 and CDR2: LNHDA, SQIVND (reference sequence). With 5 bases removed from V and 4 bases from J, the gap between germline ends came to 15 bases. Sequencing used immunoSEQ multiplex PCR; TCRdb keeps in-frame clones, though not all of them. The sample lists some 120,000 clones; just over 85% were seen once. Regarding the study as a whole: Regions 160-218 and 743-854 held dominance among vaccine-associated CD4 TCRs, which spanned spike.

The sequence came from an adult in good health. The specimen comprised peripheral blood, sampled on day 0 of AZD1222 vaccination. V is TRBV19 and J is TRBJ2-7; D remains ambiguous. CDR3 in amino acids: CASSLSWDVYEQYF. Here the CDR3 DNA reads TGTGCCAGTAGTTTATCATGGGATGTTTACGAGCAGTACTTC.